The 26 T cell receptor beta chains reported below all come from one sample, sequenced in a study of spatial heterogeneity in lung cancer (dated by TCRdb to about 2019). The method was 5' RACE. Sequenced using a NextSeq 500. Through fastp at Q25 and MiXCR, TCRdb rebuilt clones from the public reads, retaining in-frame beta chains. Rows are unified per CDR3 protein, each entry keeping the most common DNA and genes. Across this sample there are about 7,200 distinct CDR3 sequences, with approximately 5% seen only once. Approximately 9% of the sample rests with the top ten. Sample time point, as interpreted from the label and publication: sample taken at primary tumor resection. For TCR sequencing, whole RNA was extracted from tumor and nontumor lung tissue, or from cryopreserved PBMC samples, and no cell sorting was done. This specimen consisted of normal lung tissue next to the tumor, obtained at surgery. These receptor sequences come from a female donor with early-stage non-small cell lung cancer.

Of note for this clonotype: A much larger clone lies a single base off, so this may be a read error. This chain connects TRBV28 to TRBJ1-5, with no clear D. In germline, CDR1 is MDHEN, CDR2 SYDVKM. CDR3 length: 13 residues. Trimming pared 3 bases from V and 9 bases from J, leaving 12 bases between. As DNA, the CDR3 is TGTGCCAGCAGTTTGGTGGACTATCGGCCCCAGCATTTT. It encodes CASSLVDYRPQHF.

This clonotype is labeled medium-sized. V usage is TRBV11-2 and J usage is TRBJ2-1, with 7 bases lining up with TRBD1. After removal of 4 bases from V and 2 bases from J, the junction contained 11 bases not matched to a gene. The germline V gene encodes CDR1 SGHAT and CDR2 FQNNGV. CDR3 length equals 17 residues. The DNA of the CDR3 is TGTGCCAGCAGCTCGAAGTCCGGGACAGCCACCTACAATGAGCAGTTCTTC. Translated, it gives CASSSKSGTATYNEQFF.

This clonotype was counted ten times or more. The V and J genes are TRBV7-7 and TRBJ2-7, with TRBD1 matching over 9 bases. J was trimmed by 1 base and V by 4 bases; bases with no gene match: 2. Germline values: CDR1 SSHAT, CDR2 FNYEAQ (reference sequence). This CDR3 has 14 amino acids. The DNA for the CDR3 is TGTGCCAGCAGCTCAGGACAGGGGTCCTACGAGCAGTACTTC. It codes for CASSSGQGSYEQYF.

This clonotype has more than one count but fewer than ten. The V call is TRBV2, the J call TRBJ2-3; 9 bases are shared with TRBD2. The CDR3 has 13 amino acids. From germline, CDR1 is SNHLY and CDR2 FYNNEI. The V gene end was trimmed by 7 bases and the J gene end by 5 bases; junction bases not matched to a gene: 4. CDR3 nucleotides: TGTGCCAGCATCGCGGGAGGGTTAGATACGCAGTATTTT. It codes for CASIAGGLDTQYF.

This clonotype is categorized as medium-sized. This chain joins TRBV27 and TRBJ2-2; 8 bases line up with TRBD1. Per the germline V gene, CDR1 is MNHEY and CDR2 is SMNVEV (reference sequence). This CDR3 is 13 amino acids long. Losses at the gene ends were 6 bases for V and 5 bases for J; bases not matched to a gene: 2. CDR3 DNA sequence: TGTGCCAGCAGGTGGACAGGGACCGGGGAGCTGTTTTTT. Translated, it gives CASRWTGTGELFF.

A few counts support this clonotype. The V gene is TRBV5-1, the J gene TRBJ2-2; 10 bases align to TRBD2. The CDR3 is made up of 16 amino acids. Germline values: CDR1 SGHRS, CDR2 YFSETQ. J lost 4 bases, V lost 4 bases, and 7 bases had no gene match. The CDR3: CASSIEAGGFTGELFF. CDR3 bases: TGCGCCAGCAGCATCGAAGCGGGAGGGTTCACCGGGGAGCTGTTTTTT.

In this sample, this clonotype is medium-sized (0.01 to 0.1%). The chain carries TRBV4-1 and TRBJ2-1; TRBD2 matches 11 bases. The CDR3 has 16 amino acids. The germline gives CDR1 MGHRA, CDR2 YSYEKL. After removal of 4 bases from V and 8 bases from J, the junction contained 10 bases not matched to a gene. This CDR3 is CASSPPGSGRADEQFF. The CDR3 nucleotides are TGCGCCAGCAGCCCGCCGGGTAGCGGGAGGGCGGATGAGCAGTTCTTC.

This clonotype showed up many times. The chain has TRBV28 and TRBJ2-4, with TRBD2 as a possible D gene (6 bases). V dropped 2 bases and J dropped 12 bases, with 17 bases sitting between them. CDR1 is MDHEN, CDR2 SYDVKM, per germline. The CDR3 totals 14 residues. The CDR3 DNA follows: TGTGCCAGCAGTTTAAGTCCTCTAACGGGAGATCAGTACTTC. Residues: CASSLSPLTGDQYF.

This clonotype was detected ten times or more. The J gene is TRBJ2-3, the V gene TRBV20-1, with 11 bases aligning to TRBD2. CDR1 and CDR2 from the germline V gene are DFQATT and SNEGSKA (reference sequence). V was pared by 6 bases and J by 0 bases, with 14 bases of the junction left unmatched. The CDR3 runs 18 residues. The CDR3 nucleotides are TGCAGTGCCGGTCCGGGACTAGCGGAGGTCACTAGCACAGATACGCAGTATTTT. It encodes CSAGPGLAEVTSTDTQYF.

By frequency in the sample, this clonotype is medium-sized (0.01 to 0.1%). The chain has TRBV4-1 and TRBJ2-1, with D maybe TRBD2 (6 bases). Germline V gene sequence: CDR1 MGHRA, CDR2 YSYEKL. There are 15 residues in the CDR3. V was clipped by 4 bases and J by 8 bases, with 18 bases between them. The CDR3 region has the DNA TGCGCCAGCAGCCCGGTAACTAGCCCGGAAGATGAGCAGTTCTTC. This codes for CASSPVTSPEDEQFF.

This clonotype was counted at least ten times. The V gene is TRBV7-3, the J gene TRBJ2-1; 10 nucleotides match TRBD2. Germline V gene data show CDR1 as SGHTA and CDR2 as FQGTGA. CDR3 length: 15 residues. V was pared by 2 bases and J by 4 bases, with 2 bases of the junction left unmatched. The CDR3 protein is CASSLGTSVYNEQFF. CDR3 DNA: TGTGCCAGCAGCTTAGGGACTAGCGTATACAATGAGCAGTTCTTC.

This clonotype was seen repeatedly, ten times or more. This chain connects TRBV5-6 to TRBJ2-3; D is perhaps TRBD1 (5 bases). Trimming cost V 0 bases and J 1 base, with 6 bases left between them. CDR3 length equals 14 residues. Germline-derived CDR1 and CDR2 are SGHDT and YYEEEE. The CDR3 loop reads CASSLGRGTDTQYF. Here the CDR3 DNA reads TGTGCCAGCAGCTTGGGCAGGGGCACAGATACGCAGTATTTT.

This clonotype is deemed medium-sized. The gene calls are TRBV5-1 and TRBJ1-1; possibly TRBD1 for D (5 bases). Looked up from germline, CDR1 is SGHRS and CDR2 is YFSETQ. V was shortened by 0 bases and J by 3 bases, with 12 bases between the two germline ends. The CDR3 totals 15 residues. In DNA form, the CDR3 reads TGCGCCAGCAGCTTGGAGGCGGCGGGGGACACTGAAGCTTTCTTT. Its protein product is CASSLEAAGDTEAFF. Variable domain in full (rest from reference TRBV5-1 and TRBJ1-1): KAGVTQTPRYLIKTRGQQVTLSCSPISGHRSVSWYQQTPGQGLQFLFEYFSETQRNKGNFPGRFSGRQFSNSRSEMNVSTLELGDSALYLCASSLEAAGDTEAFFGQGTRLTVV.

In this sample, this clonotype turned up many times. The chain employs TRBV25-1 and TRBJ2-3, with 10 nucleotides matching TRBD2. Germline V gene sequence: CDR1 MGHDK, CDR2 SYGVNS. This CDR3 has 17 residues. V was clipped by 0 bases and J by 4 bases; unmatched bases: 7. The CDR3 bases are TGTGCCAGCAGTGAATATGTGCTAGCGGGAGTATCAGATACGCAGTATTTT. Translating it yields CASSEYVLAGVSDTQYF.

This clonotype has at least ten counts. V is TRBV2 and J is TRBJ1-5, with D hard to call. From germline, CDR1 is SNHLY and CDR2 FYNNEI. The CDR3 consists of 13 residues. Trimming took off 7 bases at V and 1 base at J, with 8 bases between the two ends. The CDR3 is CASNDLSNQPQHF. For the CDR3, the DNA is TGTGCCAGCAATGATTTGAGCAATCAGCCCCAGCATTTT.

J is TRBJ2-3 and V is TRBV20-1, with no clear D. V was shortened by 2 bases and J by 0 bases, with 12 bases between the two germline ends. There are 15 residues in the CDR3. Germline V gene lookup returns CDR1 DFQATT and CDR2 SNEGSKA (reference sequence). The CDR3: CSARPPVLSTDTQYF. CDR3 in DNA: TGCAGTGCTAGACCGCCGGTACTTAGCACAGATACGCAGTATTTT.

This clonotype is medium-sized in the sample. The chain carries TRBV27 and TRBJ2-1, with 7 nucleotides matching TRBD1. Germline V CDR1 and CDR2: MNHEY, SMNVEV (reference sequence). CDR3 length: 16 residues. V gave up 6 bases and J gave up 5 bases; unmatched junction bases: 13. CDR3 sequence reads: CASSSGTDLYNNEQFF. Written as DNA, the CDR3 is TGTGCCAGCAGCAGTGGGACAGATCTTTACAACAATGAGCAGTTCTTC.

At least ten counts were recorded for this clonotype. V gene TRBV20-1 combines with J gene TRBJ2-3; 11 bases match TRBD2. V lost 1 base to trimming and J lost 5 bases; unmatched junction nucleotides: 5. The CDR3 extends over 15 amino acids. Germline-derived CDR1 and CDR2 are DFQATT and SNEGSKA (reference sequence). CDR3 residues: CSARGVTSGKDTQYF. In nucleotides, the CDR3 is TGCAGTGCTAGAGGCGTGACTAGCGGGAAAGATACGCAGTATTTT.

This clonotype is medium-sized within its sample. The CDR3 nucleotides read TGCAGCGTCAGGGGTACTGAAGCTTTCTTT. This translates into CSVRGTEAFF. The gene calls are TRBV29-1 and TRBJ1-1, with a weak D call TRBD1 (6 bases). Trimming left V 6 bases short and J 5 bases short, with 7 bases between. The length of the CDR3 is 10 residues. From germline, CDR1 is SQVTM and CDR2 ANQGSEA.

In this sample, this clonotype turned up many times. This sequence joins TRBV24-1 and TRBJ1-1, with a weak D call TRBD1 (5 bases). The CDR3 extends over 20 amino acids. V lost 1 base and J 4 bases, leaving 27 bases between the germline ends. Germline V gene data show CDR1 as KGHDR and CDR2 as SFDVKD. CDR3 nucleotides: TGTGCCACCAGTGATTTTGCCCCGGAAGGCGGGCAGGGTGGTGGCACTGAAGCTTTCTTT. Residues: CATSDFAPEGGQGGGTEAFF.

In its sample, this clonotype ranks as medium-sized. CDR3 in amino acids: CASSLLGSQETQYF. The CDR3 nucleotides read TGTGCCAGCAGCTTATTGGGCAGCCAAGAGACCCAGTACTTC. The chain links TRBV7-3 to TRBJ2-5, with unresolved D. The CDR3 is 14 amino acids. Germline CDR1 is SGHTA and CDR2 is FQGTGA. Trimming stripped 2 bases from V and 1 base from J, with 8 bases between.

The sample holds many counts of this clonotype. The gene calls are TRBV11-2 and TRBJ2-7; D possibly corresponds to TRBD1 (6 bases). CDR3 size: 16 residues. Germline loops: CDR1 SGHAT, CDR2 FQNNGV. V lost 4 bases, J lost 7 bases, and 23 bases lay in between. For the CDR3, the DNA is TGTGCCAGCAGCTCCCCGGGCAGGACAGTACTCTGGGAGCAGTACTTC. This translates into CASSSPGRTVLWEQYF.

This clonotype was observed many times. The V gene is TRBV24-1, the J gene TRBJ2-2; 11 positions match TRBD2. V shed 3 bases and J 4 bases; nucleotides not matched to a gene: 6. CDR3 length equals 17 residues. Germline V gene data show CDR1 as KGHDR and CDR2 as SFDVKD. The DNA for the CDR3 is TGTGCCACCAGTGATCCAGGCCTAGCGGGAGGCACCGGGGAGCTGTTTTTT. This sequence encodes CATSDPGLAGGTGELFF.

This clonotype was seen at least ten times. The rearrangement uses TRBV5-1 and TRBJ2-3; 7 nucleotides match TRBD1. J lost 4 bases, V lost 6 bases, and 14 bases had no gene match. This CDR3 has 16 residues. Germline V gene sequence: CDR1 SGHRS, CDR2 YFSETQ. CDR3 in amino acids: CASTTGAASKSDTQYF. CDR3 coding DNA: TGCGCCAGCACAACAGGGGCGGCCTCCAAATCAGATACGCAGTATTTT.

This clonotype was counted ten times or more. This chain uses TRBV6-2 or TRBV6-3 with TRBJ2-3; TRBD2 matches at 9 bases. Germline V lookup: CDR1 MNHEY, CDR2 SVGEGT. The CDR3 is 15 amino acids. Trimming at V came to 11 bases and at J to 2 bases, leaving 11 bases not matched to a gene. Here the CDR3 DNA reads TGTGCCGCCTCGACCCCTAGCGGGAACACAGATACGCAGTATTTT. This codes for CAASTPSGNTDTQYF.

This clonotype occurred many times. CDR3 DNA: TGTGCCAGCAGTTTAGGGGAAGCCAAAAACATTCAGTACTTC. Its translation is CASSLGEAKNIQYF. The chain employs TRBV28 and TRBJ2-4; D ambiguous. CDR3 length: 14 residues. The V gene's germline CDR1 is MDHEN and CDR2 SYDVKM. V was cut by 2 bases and J by 0 bases, with 5 bases left in between.